The next 26 T cell receptor beta chains were all read from a single sample in a study of cytomegalovirus exposure and HLA in healthy donors. It was with 60 Vbeta and 13 Jbeta primers that the PCR ran. Only in-frame clones appear in the TCRdb table, and some are missing; sequencing was by immunoSEQ multiplex PCR. Among around 95,000 clones, approximately 80% were seen once, and the ten largest hold roughly 3.4%. Sequenced material: PBMCs. Receptor source: a man aged 25 to 40 in good health and CMV-seropositive.

The chain recombines TRBV29-1 with TRBJ1-1; a possible D gene is TRBD1 (5 bases). V was cut by 4 bases and J by 3 bases, with 6 bases left in between. CDR3 length: 11 residues. Germline V gene sequence: CDR1 SQVTM, CDR2 ANQGSEA. This chain's CDR3 is CSVARDTEAFF. CDR3 in DNA: TGCAGCGTTGCCAGGGACACTGAAGCTTTCTTT.

A single count supports this clone. The chain joins TRBV28 to TRBJ1-4, with D possibly TRBD1 on 6 matching bases. The germline gives CDR1 MDHEN, CDR2 SYDVKM. The CDR3 loop spans 12 amino acids. The V end was cut by 6 bases, the J end by 13 bases, with 15 bases between. CDR3 coding DNA: TGTGCCAGCAGCTATACTAGGGGGAGACTGTTTTTT. It is translated as CASSYTRGRLFF.

This clone appeared once. The chain has TRBV28 and TRBJ1-1; D gene ambiguous. V was cut by 4 bases and J by 1 base, with 7 bases left in between. CDR3 length: 13 amino acids. Looked up from germline, CDR1 is MDHEN and CDR2 is SYDVKM. CDR3 nucleotides: TGTGCCAGCAGTTCTAATGGGAACACTGAAGCTTTCTTT. Translated, it gives CASSSNGNTEAFF.

The DNA for the CDR3 is TGTGCCAGCAGTTTCCTCGAGCGGGAGAAGTCATGGACGCAGTATTTT. It is translated as CASSFLEREKSWTQYF. The V and J genes are TRBV27 and TRBJ2-3; TRBD2 matches 8 bases. V lost 3 bases, J lost 9 bases, and 14 bases stayed unmatched. This CDR3 has 16 amino acids. Germline V gene sequence: CDR1 MNHEY, CDR2 SMNVEV (reference sequence).

V gene TRBV18 combines with J gene TRBJ1-5, with TRBD1 identical over 9 bases. This CDR3 spans 16 amino acids. Germline CDR1 reads KGHSH; CDR2 reads LQKENI. The V gene end was trimmed by 3 bases and the J gene end by 0 bases; junction bases not matched to a gene: 3. The CDR3 reads CASSPRTGDSNQPQHF. CDR3 nucleotides: TGTGCCAGCTCACCCCGGACAGGGGATAGCAATCAGCCCCAGCATTTT.

In its sample, this clone was seen once. The J gene is TRBJ2-2, the V gene TRBV4-2; TRBD2 aligns across 7 bases. Germline V gene sequence: CDR1 LGHNA, CDR2 YNFKEQ. Trimming at V came to 0 bases and at J to 7 bases, leaving 8 bases not matched to a gene. This CDR3 has 16 residues. The CDR3 loop is CASSQDRAGAVGELFF. The CDR3 nucleotides read TGTGCCAGCAGCCAAGATCGGGCGGGAGCGGTCGGGGAGCTGTTTTTT.

A note on this clone: A junction boundary mismatches the germline segment, possibly from a read error. The rearrangement uses TRBV20-1 and TRBJ1-2; D ambiguous. The CDR3 runs 11 residues. In germline, CDR1 is DFQATT, CDR2 SNEGSKA (reference sequence). The CDR3 here is CSVAEADGHTF. CDR3 in DNA: TGCAGTGTCGCGGAAGCGGATGGCCACACCTTC.

The CDR3 here is CASSLLKGLNEQFF. DNA for the CDR3: TGTGCCAGCAGCTTGCTGAAGGGGCTCAATGAGCAGTTCTTC. The genes are TRBV5-4 and TRBJ2-1, with D tentatively TRBD1 (5 bases). V was shortened by 1 base and J by 6 bases, with 11 bases between the two germline ends. CDR1 and CDR2 (germline): SGHNT, YYREEE (reference sequence). CDR3 length equals 14 residues.

This clone was recorded only once. The rearrangement uses TRBV9 and TRBJ1-4; D call uncertain. There are 13 residues in the CDR3. Deletions cut 0 bases from V and 4 bases from J, with 4 bases between. Germline lookup yields CDR1 SGDLS and CDR2 YYNGEE. CDR3 DNA sequence: TGTGCCAGCAGCGTAGAACTTAATGAAAAACTGTTTTTT. Residues: CASSVELNEKLFF.

As DNA, the CDR3 is TGTGCCTGGAGTCCCCAGGGTTCACCCCTCCACTTT. Translating it yields CAWSPQGSPLHF. This chain connects TRBV30 to TRBJ1-6; D might be TRBD1 (5 bases). V was clipped by 2 bases and J by 9 bases, with 8 bases between them. Germline V gene lookup returns CDR1 GTSNPN and CDR2 SVGIG (reference sequence). The CDR3 extends over 12 amino acids.

The chain carries TRBV7-2 and TRBJ1-5; no clear D. This CDR3 is built from 14 residues. The germline V gene has CDR1 SGHTA and CDR2 FQGNSA. V lost 5 bases to trimming and J lost 0 bases, with 8 bases between them. The CDR3 spells CASSPRNSNQPQHF. DNA for the CDR3: TGTGCCAGCAGCCCCAGGAATAGCAATCAGCCCCAGCATTTT.

The chain carries TRBV5-4 and TRBJ2-1; D not certain. Per germline, CDR1 SGHNT and CDR2 YYREEE (reference sequence). The CDR3 is 11 amino acids. V was cut by 1 base and J by 8 bases, with 4 bases left in between. The CDR3 DNA follows: TGTGCCAGCAGCTTGAGAGATGAGCAGTTCTTC. Translation: CASSLRDEQFF.

The chain has TRBV2 and TRBJ2-1; 7 bases fit TRBD2. This CDR3 region has 15 residues. Per germline, CDR1 SNHLY and CDR2 FYNNEI. The trim removed 2 bases at V and 9 bases at J, leaving 10 bases unmatched. The CDR3 DNA follows: TGTGCCAGCAGTGAAACGAGACTAGCCAACGCTGAGCAGTTCTTC. It translates to CASSETRLANAEQFF.

The chain uses TRBV30 and TRBJ1-5; 10 bases agree with TRBD1. The CDR3 extends over 14 amino acids. Unmatched junction bases numbered 6, after V lost 6 bases and J lost 4 bases. From germline, CDR1 is GTSNPN and CDR2 SVGIG (reference sequence). Here the CDR3 reads CACGQGVGNQPQHF. In nucleotides, the CDR3 is TGTGCCTGCGGACAGGGGGTTGGAAATCAGCCCCAGCATTTT.

The CDR3 sequence: CASSLDLGVNEQYF. In nucleotides, the CDR3 is TGTGCCAGCAGCTTAGATCTAGGTGTAAACGAGCAGTACTTC. V usage is TRBV7-9 and J usage is TRBJ2-7; D ambiguous. Deletions cut 1 base from V and 5 bases from J, with 12 bases between. Germline V gives CDR1 SEHNR, CDR2 FQNEAQ (reference sequence). The CDR3 is 14 amino acids. Supplemented by reference TRBV7-9 and TRBJ2-7, the full variable domain reads DTGVSQNPRHKITKRGQNVTFRCDPISEHNRLYWYRQTLGQGPEFLTYFQNEAQLEKSRLLSDRFSAERPKGSFSTLEIQRTEQGDSAMYLCASSLDLGVNEQYFGPGTRLTVT.

The rearrangement links TRBV7-9 to TRBJ2-5; no firm D call. The J call may be faulty, since TRBJ2-7 better matches the DNA end. CDR3 length: 16 residues. Germline assignment: CDR1 SEHNR and CDR2 FQNEAQ (reference sequence). In DNA form, the CDR3 reads TGTGCCAGCAGCTTTCGCGGTCGTTCCAACACCTACGAGCAGTACTTC. This translates into CASSFRGRSNTYEQYF.

The chain combines TRBV5-1 with TRBJ2-7; a weak D match, TRBD2 (6 bases). CDR1 and CDR2 from the germline V gene are SGHRS and YFSETQ. V was clipped by 2 bases and J by 1 base, with 7 bases between them. The CDR3 sequence is 13 residues long. CDR3 residues: CASSFGGSYEQYF. CDR3 bases: TGCGCCAGCAGCTTCGGGGGTTCCTACGAGCAGTACTTC.

J is TRBJ1-5 and V is TRBV27; tentative D call: TRBD1 (6 bases). The CDR3 covers 13 residues. Germline assignment: CDR1 MNHEY and CDR2 SMNVEV (reference sequence). The V end was cut by 10 bases, the J end by 2 bases, with 12 bases between. CDR3 in DNA: TGTGCCATCGGGAGGGGGGGCAATCAGCCCCAGCATTTT. Translated: CAIGRGGNQPQHF.

V is TRBV5-4 and J is TRBJ2-1, with 14 bases lining up with TRBD2. V lost 5 bases, J lost 8 bases, and 3 bases stayed unmatched. Germline CDR1 and CDR2: SGHNT and YYREEE (reference sequence). CDR3 length: 14 amino acids. Here the CDR3 DNA reads TGTGCCAGCAGACCGGGACTAGCGGGGGATGAGCAGTTCTTC. This translates into CASRPGLAGDEQFF.

To note about this clone: Its ends do not fully match the called genes, so a read error is possible. The V call is TRBV7-9, the J call TRBJ2-1; D perhaps matches TRBD1 (6 bases). Germline values: CDR1 SEHNR, CDR2 FQNEAQ (reference sequence). The CDR3 has 13 amino acids. In DNA, the CDR3 is TGTTCCAGCAGCCAACCAGGGGACGATGAGCAGTTCTTC. This codes for CSSSQPGDDEQFF.

V is TRBV5-1 and J is TRBJ2-3, with 16 bases aligning to TRBD2. There are 16 residues in the CDR3. In germline, CDR1 is SGHRS, CDR2 YFSETQ. The V gene end was trimmed by 4 bases and the J gene end by 5 bases; junction bases not matched to a gene: 4. The CDR3 sequence: CASSPGTSGRGDTQYF. The CDR3 DNA follows: TGCGCCAGCAGCCCAGGGACTAGCGGGAGGGGAGATACGCAGTATTTT.

This clone was detected only a few times. The chain has TRBV18 and TRBJ1-1, with D unresolved. Germline V gene sequence: CDR1 KGHSH, CDR2 LQKENI. V was cut by 0 bases and J by 3 bases, with 14 bases left in between. The CDR3 is 16 amino acids. The CDR3 protein is CASSPPARPRDTEAFF. CDR3 bases: TGTGCCAGCTCACCACCGGCGAGACCTCGGGACACTGAAGCTTTCTTT.

This rearrangement joins TRBV5-1 to TRBJ2-7; D is ambiguous. V was cut by 0 bases and J by 6 bases, with 4 bases left in between. CDR3 length: 11 amino acids. Germline V lookup: CDR1 SGHRS, CDR2 YFSETQ. CDR3 coding DNA: TGCGCCAGCAGCTTGGAGAGCGAGCAGTACTTC. It specifies CASSLESEQYF.

This clone was counted once. This chain uses TRBV6-5 with TRBJ1-6, with D unresolved. The CDR3 has 14 amino acids. Trimming stripped 6 bases from V and 5 bases from J, with 11 bases between. Germline CDR1 reads MNHEY; CDR2 reads SVGAGI. In DNA, the CDR3 is TGTGCCAGCAGGAACAGCTGGAATAATTCACCCCTCCACTTT. Protein: CASRNSWNNSPLHF.

This clone was recorded once. The gene calls are TRBV7-9 and TRBJ2-3; the match to TRBD2 covers 12 bases. The CDR3 covers 16 residues. Germline V CDR1 and CDR2: SEHNR, FQNEAQ (reference sequence). Trimming took 3 bases from V and 5 from J; bases not matched to a gene: 6. The chain's CDR3 is CASSFPTSGRGDTQYF. DNA of the CDR3: TGTGCCAGCAGCTTCCCGACTAGCGGGAGAGGAGATACGCAGTATTTT. The whole variable domain, remainder taken from reference TRBV7-9 and TRBJ2-3, is DTGVSQNPRHKITKRGQNVTFRCDPISEHNRLYWYRQTLGQGPEFLTYFQNEAQLEKSRLLSDRFSAERPKGSFSTLEIQRTEQGDSAMYLCASSFPTSGRGDTQYFGPGTRLTVL.

The chain has TRBV27 and TRBJ2-1; 10 positions agree with TRBD2. CDR1 MNHEY and CDR2 SMNVEV come from the germline V gene (reference sequence). The V and J ends lost 6 bases and 4 bases, in that order; junction bases with no gene match: 3. This CDR3 comprises 14 residues. The DNA of the CDR3 is TGTGCCAGCAGCCCGGGACTAGCGTACAATGAGCAGTTCTTC. This translates into CASSPGLAYNEQFF.